The 6 T cell receptor beta chains below were found in one sample sequenced in a study of cytomegalovirus exposure and HLA in healthy donors (dated by TCRdb to 2016 to 2017). To prepare the library, the immunoSEQ multiplex PCR assay was applied. A mixture of 60 forward primers for TCR Vbeta segments and 13 reverse primers for TCR Jbeta segments was used in the multiplex PCR. The source is immuneACCESS, and TCRdb retained only in-frame sequences with V and J called. Part of the clones is not carried over; for the studies checked, unresolved V genes explain less than half of this, and the remainder is unexplained. In this sample the table shows about 130,000 clones, just under 80% of which occur a single time. The ten largest clones represent about 1.8% of the sample. The source material was PBMCs. These receptor sequences come from a woman in her forties in good health and CMV-seronegative.

As for this clone: Compared with germline, one end of the junction differs, possibly owing to a read error. V usage is TRBV7-6 and J usage is TRBJ2-5; 10 positions agree with TRBD1. The CDR3 loop spans 14 amino acids. Germline loops: CDR1 SGHVS, CDR2 FNYEAQ. CDR3 protein: CASSPGTGVEAQYF. The CDR3 nucleotides are TGTGCCAGCAGTCCCGGGACAGGGGTAGAGGCCCAGTACTTC.

V gene TRBV5-6 combines with J gene TRBJ2-2, with D uncertain. The germline V gene has CDR1 SGHDT and CDR2 YYEEEE. The CDR3 consists of 18 residues. Trimming shortened V by 1 base and J by 3 bases, and 19 bases separated the two germline ends. In nucleotides, the CDR3 is TGTGCCAGCAGCTTGTTTGGGCTAAACAGTTTACACACCGGGGAGCTGTTTTTT. Translation gives CASSLFGLNSLHTGELFF. Using reference TRBV5-6 and TRBJ2-2 for the parts outside the CDR3, the full variable domain is DAGVTQSPTHLIKTRGQQVTLRCSPKSGHDTVSWYQQALGQGPQFIFQYYEEEERQRGNFPDRFSGHQFPNYSSELNVNALLLGDSALYLCASSLFGLNSLHTGELFFGEGSRLTVL.

Worth noting for this clone: The junction departs from the called germline gene at one end, perhaps through a read error. This chain connects TRBV6-6 to TRBJ2-4, with a weak D call TRBD1 (5 bases). Germline V CDR1 and CDR2: MNHNY, SVGAGI (reference sequence). The length of the CDR3 is 16 residues. The CDR3 loop is CASSPTTAYAKNSQYF. The CDR3 bases are TGTGCCAGCAGTCCCACGACAGCCTATGCCAAAAACAGTCAGTACTTC.

This clone appeared a few times. The V and J genes are TRBV18 and TRBJ1-6, with D possibly TRBD1 on 5 matching bases. This CDR3 is 15 amino acids long. Trimming left V 5 bases short and J 8 bases short, with 16 bases between. Germline lookup yields CDR1 KGHSH and CDR2 LQKENI. The CDR3 region is CASSAPGPGDSPLHF. The CDR3 DNA reads TGTGCCAGCTCAGCCCCGGGGCCGGGGGATTCACCCCTCCACTTT.

J is TRBJ2-3 and V is TRBV7-9; no reliable D call. Germline-derived CDR1 and CDR2 are SEHNR and FQNEAQ (reference sequence). The CDR3 runs to 12 residues. V lost 3 bases to trimming and J lost 2 bases, with 3 bases between them. CDR3 in DNA: TGTGCCAGCAGCTTTCTCACAGATACGCAGTATTTT. Protein: CASSFLTDTQYF.

The chain combines TRBV10-2 with TRBJ2-1; 14 positions agree with TRBD2. The CDR3 length is 14 residues. V gave up 6 bases and J gave up 8 bases; unmatched junction bases: 3. Per the germline V gene, CDR1 is WSHSY and CDR2 is SAAADI. DNA of the CDR3: TGCGCCAGCAGCCGGGGACTAGCGGGAGATGAGCAGTTCTTC. Protein sequence: CASSRGLAGDEQFF.